This T cell receptor beta chain was sequenced in a study of cytomegalovirus exposure and HLA in healthy donors. A note on this clone: The antigen remains unidentified.

This CDR3 contains 15 residues. V shed 4 bases, J shed 5 bases, and the junction held 7 bases outside the gene matches. Findings and caveats of the study: Confirmation in vitro established that three CMV-associated chains were specific for CMV antigens. Despite most TCR sequences being rare, some public TCRs occurred in many donors.

The PCR contained 60 Vbeta and 13 Jbeta primers. Data came from immunoSEQ multiplex PCR; TCRdb stores just in-frame clones and leaves some out. Of over 150,000 clones in the sample, more than 75% were seen once. Sample: PBMCs. The chain combines TRBV23-1 with TRBJ2-2; TRBD2 matches at 7 bases. TRBV23-1 is labeled an ORF, and its function is uncertain. The receptor comes from a girl between 10 and 17 years old in good health and CMV-seropositive. CDR3 sequence: CASSPMGGGTGELFF. For the CDR3, the DNA is TGCGCCAGCAGTCCCATGGGGGGAGGGACCGGGGAGCTGTTTTTT.